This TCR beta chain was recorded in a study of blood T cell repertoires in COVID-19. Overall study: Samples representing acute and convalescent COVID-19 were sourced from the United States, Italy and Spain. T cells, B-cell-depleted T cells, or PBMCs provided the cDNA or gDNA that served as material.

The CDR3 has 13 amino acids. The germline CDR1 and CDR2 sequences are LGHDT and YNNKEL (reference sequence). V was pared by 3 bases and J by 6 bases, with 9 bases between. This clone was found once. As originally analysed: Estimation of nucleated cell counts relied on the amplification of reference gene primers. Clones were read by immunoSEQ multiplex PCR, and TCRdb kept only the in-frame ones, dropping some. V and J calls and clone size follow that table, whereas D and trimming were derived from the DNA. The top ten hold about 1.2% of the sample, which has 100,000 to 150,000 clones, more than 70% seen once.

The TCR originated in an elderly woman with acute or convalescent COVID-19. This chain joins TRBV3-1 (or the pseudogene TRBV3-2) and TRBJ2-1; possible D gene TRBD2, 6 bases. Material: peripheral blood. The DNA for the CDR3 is TGTGCCAGCAGCCAGCGGGGTTCCAATGAGCAGTTCTTC. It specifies CASSQRGSNEQFF.